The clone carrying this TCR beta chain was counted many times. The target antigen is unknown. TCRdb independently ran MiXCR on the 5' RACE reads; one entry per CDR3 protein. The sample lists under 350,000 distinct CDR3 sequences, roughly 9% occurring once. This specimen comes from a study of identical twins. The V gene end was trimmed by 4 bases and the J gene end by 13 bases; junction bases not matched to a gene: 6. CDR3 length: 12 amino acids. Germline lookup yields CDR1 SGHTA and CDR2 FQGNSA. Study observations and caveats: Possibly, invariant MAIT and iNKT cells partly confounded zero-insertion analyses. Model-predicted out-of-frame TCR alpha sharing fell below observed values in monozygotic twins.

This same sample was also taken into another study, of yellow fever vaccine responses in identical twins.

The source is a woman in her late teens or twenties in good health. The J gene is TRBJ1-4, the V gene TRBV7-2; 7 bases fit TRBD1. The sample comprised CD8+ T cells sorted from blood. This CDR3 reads CASSYPTGRLFF. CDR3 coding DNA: TGTGCCAGCAGCTACCCGACAGGGCGACTGTTTTTT.